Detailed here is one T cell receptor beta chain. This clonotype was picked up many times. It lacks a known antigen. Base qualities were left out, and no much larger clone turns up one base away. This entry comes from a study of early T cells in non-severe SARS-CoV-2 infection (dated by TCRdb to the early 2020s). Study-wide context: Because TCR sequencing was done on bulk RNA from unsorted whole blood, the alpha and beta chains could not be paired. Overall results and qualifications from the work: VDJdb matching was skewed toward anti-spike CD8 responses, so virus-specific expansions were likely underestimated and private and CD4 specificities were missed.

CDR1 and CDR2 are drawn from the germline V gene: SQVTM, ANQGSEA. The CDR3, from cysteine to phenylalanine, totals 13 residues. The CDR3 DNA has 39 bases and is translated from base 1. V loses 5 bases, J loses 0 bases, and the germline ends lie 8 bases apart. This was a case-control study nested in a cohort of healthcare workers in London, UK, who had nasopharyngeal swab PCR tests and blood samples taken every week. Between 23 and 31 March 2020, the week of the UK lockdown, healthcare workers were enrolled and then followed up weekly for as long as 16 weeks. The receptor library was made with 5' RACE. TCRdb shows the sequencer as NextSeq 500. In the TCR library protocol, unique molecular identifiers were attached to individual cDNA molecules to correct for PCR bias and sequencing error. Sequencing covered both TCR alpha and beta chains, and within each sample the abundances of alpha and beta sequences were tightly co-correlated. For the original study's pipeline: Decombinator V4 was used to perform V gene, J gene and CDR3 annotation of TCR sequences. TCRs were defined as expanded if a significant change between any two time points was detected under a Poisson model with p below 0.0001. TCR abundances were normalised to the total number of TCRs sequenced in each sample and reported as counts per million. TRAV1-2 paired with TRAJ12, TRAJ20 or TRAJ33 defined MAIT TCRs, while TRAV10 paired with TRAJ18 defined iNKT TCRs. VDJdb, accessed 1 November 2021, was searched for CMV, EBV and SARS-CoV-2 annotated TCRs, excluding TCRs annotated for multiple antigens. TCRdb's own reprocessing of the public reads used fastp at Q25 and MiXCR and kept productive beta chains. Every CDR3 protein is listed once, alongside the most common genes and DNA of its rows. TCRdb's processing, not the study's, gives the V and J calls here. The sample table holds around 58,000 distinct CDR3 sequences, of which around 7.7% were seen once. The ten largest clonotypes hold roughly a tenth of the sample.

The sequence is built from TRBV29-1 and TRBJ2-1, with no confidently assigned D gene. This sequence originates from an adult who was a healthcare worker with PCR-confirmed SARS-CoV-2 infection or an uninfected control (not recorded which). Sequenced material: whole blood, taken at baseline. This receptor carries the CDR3 CSVIGLSYNEQFF. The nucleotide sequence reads TGCAGCGTTATCGGGCTCTCCTACAATGAGCAGTTCTTC.